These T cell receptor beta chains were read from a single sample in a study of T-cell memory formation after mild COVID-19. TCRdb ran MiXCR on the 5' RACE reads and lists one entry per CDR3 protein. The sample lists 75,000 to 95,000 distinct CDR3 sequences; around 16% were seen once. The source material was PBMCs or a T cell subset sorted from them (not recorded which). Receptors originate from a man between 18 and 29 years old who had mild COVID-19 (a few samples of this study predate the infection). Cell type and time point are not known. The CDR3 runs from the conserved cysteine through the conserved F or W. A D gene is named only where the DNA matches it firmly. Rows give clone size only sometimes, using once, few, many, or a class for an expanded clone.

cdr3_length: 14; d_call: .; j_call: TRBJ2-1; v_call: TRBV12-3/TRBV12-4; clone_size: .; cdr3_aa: CASSTFVMNNEQFF; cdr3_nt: TGTGCCAGCAGTACGTTTGTGATGAACAATGAGCAGTTCTTC
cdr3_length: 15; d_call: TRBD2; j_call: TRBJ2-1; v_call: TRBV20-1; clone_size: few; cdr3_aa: CSARSLAGPYNEQFF; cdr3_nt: TGCAGTGCTAGAAGTCTAGCGGGGCCTTACAATGAGCAGTTCTTC
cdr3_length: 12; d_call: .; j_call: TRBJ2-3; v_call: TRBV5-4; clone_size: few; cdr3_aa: CASSWGADTQYF; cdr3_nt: TGTGCCAGCAGCTGGGGGGCAGATACGCAGTATTTT
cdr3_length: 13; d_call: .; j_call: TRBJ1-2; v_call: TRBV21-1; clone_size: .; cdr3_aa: CASRKGHNYGYTF; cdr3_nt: TGTGCCAGCAGAAAGGGGCACAACTATGGCTACACCTTC
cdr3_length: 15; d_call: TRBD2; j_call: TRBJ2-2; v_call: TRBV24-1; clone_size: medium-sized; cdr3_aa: CATSDLAGDTGELFF; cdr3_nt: TGTGCCACCAGTGATTTAGCGGGGGACACCGGGGAGCTGTTTTTT
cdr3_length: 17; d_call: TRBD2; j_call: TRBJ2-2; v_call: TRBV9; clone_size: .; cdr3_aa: CASSGGLAGDLTGELFF; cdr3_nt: TGTGCCAGCAGCGGCGGACTAGCGGGGGACCTCACCGGGGAGCTGTTTTTT
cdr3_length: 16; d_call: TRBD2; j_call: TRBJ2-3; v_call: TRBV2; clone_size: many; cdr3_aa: CASSESPSGGAYTQYF; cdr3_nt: TGTGCCAGCAGTGAATCCCCCAGCGGGGGGGCGTATACGCAGTATTTT
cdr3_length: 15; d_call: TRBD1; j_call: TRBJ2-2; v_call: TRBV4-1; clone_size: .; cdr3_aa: CASSLGTGGSGELFF; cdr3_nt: TGCGCCAGCAGCCTAGGGACAGGGGGCTCGGGGGAGCTGTTTTTT
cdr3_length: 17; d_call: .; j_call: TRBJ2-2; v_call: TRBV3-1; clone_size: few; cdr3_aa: CASSERGRGWSTGELFF; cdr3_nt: TGTGCCAGCAGCGAAAGGGGCCGGGGATGGAGCACCGGGGAGCTGTTTTTT
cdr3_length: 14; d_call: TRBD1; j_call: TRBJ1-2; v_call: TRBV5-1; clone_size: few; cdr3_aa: CASSLGTGSNGYTF; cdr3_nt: TGCGCCAGCAGCCTCGGGACAGGGAGCAATGGCTACACCTTC
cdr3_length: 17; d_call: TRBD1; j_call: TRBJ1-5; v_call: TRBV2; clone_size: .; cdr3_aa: CASYPGTGDYSNQPQHF; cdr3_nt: TGTGCCAGCTACCCCGGGACAGGGGATTATAGCAATCAGCCCCAGCATTTT
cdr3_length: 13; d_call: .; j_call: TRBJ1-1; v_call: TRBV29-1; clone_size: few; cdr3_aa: CSVGSTGKTEAFF; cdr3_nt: TGCAGCGTTGGGTCAACAGGGAAGACTGAAGCTTTCTTT
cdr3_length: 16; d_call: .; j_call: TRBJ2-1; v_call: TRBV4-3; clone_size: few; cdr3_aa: CASSPKGSGYANEQFF; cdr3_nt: TGCGCCAGCAGCCCGAAGGGGTCAGGATATGCCAATGAGCAGTTCTTC
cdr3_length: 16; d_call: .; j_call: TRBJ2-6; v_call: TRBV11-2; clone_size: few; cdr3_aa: CASSPRAFPGANVLTF; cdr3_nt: TGTGCCAGCAGCCCAAGGGCCTTCCCTGGGGCCAACGTCCTGACTTTC
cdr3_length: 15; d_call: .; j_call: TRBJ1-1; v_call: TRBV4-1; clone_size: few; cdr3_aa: CASSQGGFPDTEAFF; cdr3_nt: TGCGCCAGCAGCCAAGGGGGTTTTCCGGACACTGAAGCTTTCTTT
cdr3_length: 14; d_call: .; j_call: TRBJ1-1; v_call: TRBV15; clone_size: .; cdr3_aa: CATSRDYRNTEAFF; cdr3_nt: TGTGCCACCAGCAGAGATTACAGGAACACTGAAGCTTTCTTT
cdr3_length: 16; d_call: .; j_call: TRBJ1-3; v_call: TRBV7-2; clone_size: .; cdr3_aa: CASSLVYGVSGNTIYF; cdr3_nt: TGTGCCAGCAGCTTAGTATACGGGGTCTCTGGAAACACCATATATTTT
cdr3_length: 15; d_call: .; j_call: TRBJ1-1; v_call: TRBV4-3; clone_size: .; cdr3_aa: CASSQSILMNTEAFF; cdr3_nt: TGCGCCAGCAGCCAATCAATCCTTATGAACACTGAAGCTTTCTTT
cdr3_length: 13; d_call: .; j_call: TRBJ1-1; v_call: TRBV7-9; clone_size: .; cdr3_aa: CASRIDSYTEAFF; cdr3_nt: TGTGCCAGCAGGATCGACAGTTACACTGAAGCTTTCTTT
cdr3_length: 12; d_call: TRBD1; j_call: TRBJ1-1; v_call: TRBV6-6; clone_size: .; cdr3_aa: CASSHRGTEAFF; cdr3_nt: TGTGCCAGCAGTCACAGGGGCACTGAAGCTTTCTTT
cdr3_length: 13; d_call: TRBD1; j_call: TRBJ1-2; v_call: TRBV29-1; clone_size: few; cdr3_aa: CSVEDQRGHGYTF; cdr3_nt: TGCAGCGTTGAAGATCAGAGGGGGCATGGCTACACCTTC
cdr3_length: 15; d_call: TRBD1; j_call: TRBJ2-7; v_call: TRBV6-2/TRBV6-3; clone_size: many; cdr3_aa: CASSYGIQGAYEQYF; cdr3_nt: TGTGCCAGCAGTTACGGCATCCAGGGGGCTTACGAGCAGTACTTC
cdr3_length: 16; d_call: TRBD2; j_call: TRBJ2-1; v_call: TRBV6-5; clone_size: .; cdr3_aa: CASSYQGLAGDNEQFF; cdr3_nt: TGTGCCAGCAGTTACCAAGGACTAGCGGGAGACAATGAGCAGTTCTTC
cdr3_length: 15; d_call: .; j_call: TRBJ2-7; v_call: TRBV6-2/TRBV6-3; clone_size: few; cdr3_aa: CASSYPMGSSYEQYF; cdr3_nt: TGTGCCAGCAGTTACCCTATGGGAAGCTCCTACGAGCAGTACTTC
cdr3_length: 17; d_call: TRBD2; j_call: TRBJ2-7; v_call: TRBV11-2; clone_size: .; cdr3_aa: CASSLFPASGESDEQYF; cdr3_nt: TGTGCCAGCAGCTTATTCCCGGCTAGCGGGGAGTCCGACGAGCAGTACTTC
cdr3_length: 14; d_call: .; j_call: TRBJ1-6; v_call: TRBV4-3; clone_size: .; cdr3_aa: CASSGRSGNSPLHF; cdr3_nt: TGCGCCAGCAGCGGACGCTCGGGTAATTCACCCCTCCACTTT
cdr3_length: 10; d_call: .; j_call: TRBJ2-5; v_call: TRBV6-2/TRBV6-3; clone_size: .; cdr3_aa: CASYQETQYF; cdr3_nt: TGTGCCAGCTACCAAGAGACCCAGTACTTC
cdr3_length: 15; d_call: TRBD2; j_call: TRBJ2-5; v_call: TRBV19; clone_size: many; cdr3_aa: CASSMTSGGLTTQYF; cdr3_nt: TGTGCCAGTAGTATGACTAGCGGGGGGCTTACAACCCAGTACTTC
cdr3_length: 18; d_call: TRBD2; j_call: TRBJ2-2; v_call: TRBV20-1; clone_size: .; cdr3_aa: CSAPTAGLAGGYTGELFF; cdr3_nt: TGCAGTGCTCCCACGGCGGGACTAGCGGGGGGCTACACCGGGGAGCTGTTTTTT
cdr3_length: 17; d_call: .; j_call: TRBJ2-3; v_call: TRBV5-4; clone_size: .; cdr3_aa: CASSPITRAEGTDTQYF; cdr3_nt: TGTGCCAGCAGCCCGATAACCCGGGCCGAGGGGACAGATACGCAGTATTTT
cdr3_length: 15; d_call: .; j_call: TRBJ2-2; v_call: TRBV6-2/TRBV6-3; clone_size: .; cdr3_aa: CASSYVTQNTGELFF; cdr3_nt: TGTGCCAGCAGTTACGTTACTCAGAACACCGGGGAGCTGTTTTTT
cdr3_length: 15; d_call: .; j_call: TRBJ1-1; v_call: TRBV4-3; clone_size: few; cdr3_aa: CASSLGLPDNTEAFF; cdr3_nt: TGCGCCAGCAGCCTCGGCCTTCCTGACAACACTGAAGCTTTCTTT
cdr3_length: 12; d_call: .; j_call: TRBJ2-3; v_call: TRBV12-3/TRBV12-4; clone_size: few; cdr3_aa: CASSQGRDTQYF; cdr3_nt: TGTGCCAGCAGCCAGGGCCGGGATACGCAGTATTTT
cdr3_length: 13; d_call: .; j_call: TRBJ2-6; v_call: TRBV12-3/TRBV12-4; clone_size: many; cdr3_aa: CASSLSGANVLTF; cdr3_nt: TGTGCCAGCAGTCTATCTGGGGCCAACGTCCTGACTTTC
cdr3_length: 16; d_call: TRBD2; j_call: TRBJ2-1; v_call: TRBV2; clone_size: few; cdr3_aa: CASSESPSLLAGEQFF; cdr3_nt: TGTGCCAGCAGTGAAAGCCCTTCGTTGCTAGCGGGAGAGCAGTTCTTC
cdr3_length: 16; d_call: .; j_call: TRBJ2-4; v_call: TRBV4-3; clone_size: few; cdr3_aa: CASSQDDVGSKNIQYF; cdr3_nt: TGCGCCAGCAGCCAAGACGATGTAGGGAGCAAAAACATTCAGTACTTC
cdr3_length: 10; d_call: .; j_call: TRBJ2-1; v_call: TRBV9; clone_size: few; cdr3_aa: CASRGNEQFF; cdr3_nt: TGTGCCAGCAGGGGGAATGAGCAGTTCTTC
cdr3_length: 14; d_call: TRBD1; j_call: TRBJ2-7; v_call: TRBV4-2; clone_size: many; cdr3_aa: CASSLGQGSNEQYF; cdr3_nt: TGTGCCAGCAGCCTCGGACAGGGCTCGAACGAGCAGTACTTC
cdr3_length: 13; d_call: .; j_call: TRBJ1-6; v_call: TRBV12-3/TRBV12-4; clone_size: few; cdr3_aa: CVSSPSYNSPLHF; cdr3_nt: TGTGTCAGCAGCCCCTCCTATAATTCACCCCTCCACTTT
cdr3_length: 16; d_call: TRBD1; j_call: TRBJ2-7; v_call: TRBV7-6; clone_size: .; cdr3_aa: CASSLLRDRGTHEQYF; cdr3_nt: TGTGCCAGCAGCCTCCTGAGGGACAGGGGGACCCACGAGCAGTACTTC
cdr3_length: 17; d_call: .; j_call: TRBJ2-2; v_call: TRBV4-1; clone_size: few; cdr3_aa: CASSQPLGPADTGELFF; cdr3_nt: TGCGCCAGCAGCCAACCCTTGGGTCCGGCGGACACCGGGGAGCTGTTTTTT
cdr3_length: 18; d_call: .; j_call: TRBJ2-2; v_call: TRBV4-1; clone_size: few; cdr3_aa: CASSQEPQGSWNTGELFF; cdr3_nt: TGCGCCAGCAGCCAAGAACCTCAGGGGAGTTGGAACACCGGGGAGCTGTTTTTT
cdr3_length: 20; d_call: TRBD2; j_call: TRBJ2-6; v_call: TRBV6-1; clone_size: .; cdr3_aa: CASSDPQASGGPSGANVLTF; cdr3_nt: TGTGCCAGCAGTGACCCCCAGGCTAGCGGGGGCCCCTCTGGGGCCAACGTCCTGACTTTC
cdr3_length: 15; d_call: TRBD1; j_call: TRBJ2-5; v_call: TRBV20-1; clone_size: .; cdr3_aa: CSARDRRGYQETQYF; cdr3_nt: TGCAGTGCTAGAGATCGCAGGGGGTACCAAGAGACCCAGTACTTC
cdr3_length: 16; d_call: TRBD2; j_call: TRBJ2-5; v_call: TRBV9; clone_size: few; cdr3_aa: CASSGLAGGYQETQYF; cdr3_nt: TGTGCCAGCAGCGGCCTAGCGGGGGGTTACCAAGAGACCCAGTACTTC
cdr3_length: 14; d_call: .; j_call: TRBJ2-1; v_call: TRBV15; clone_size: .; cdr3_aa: CATSGRTGDNEQFF; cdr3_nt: TGTGCCACCAGCGGGAGGACAGGTGACAATGAGCAGTTCTTC
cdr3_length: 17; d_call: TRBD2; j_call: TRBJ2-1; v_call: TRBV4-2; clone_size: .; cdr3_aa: CASSQDSGSGGISEQFF; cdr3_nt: TGTGCCAGCAGCCAAGATAGTGGTAGCGGGGGGATCAGTGAGCAGTTCTTC
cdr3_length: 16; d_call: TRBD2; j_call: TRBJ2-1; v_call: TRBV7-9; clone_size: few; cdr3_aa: CASSTQRGRTYNEQFF; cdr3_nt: TGTGCCAGCAGCACACAGCGGGGGAGGACCTACAATGAGCAGTTCTTC
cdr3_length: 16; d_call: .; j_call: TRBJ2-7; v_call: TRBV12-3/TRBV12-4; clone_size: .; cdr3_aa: CASSGPQVGDPYEQYF; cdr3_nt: TGTGCCAGCAGTGGCCCCCAAGTGGGGGACCCCTACGAGCAGTACTTC
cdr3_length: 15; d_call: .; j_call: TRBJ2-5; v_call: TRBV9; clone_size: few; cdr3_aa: CASSTQGRRQETQYF; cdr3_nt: TGTGCCAGCAGCACACAGGGCAGGAGACAAGAGACCCAGTACTTC
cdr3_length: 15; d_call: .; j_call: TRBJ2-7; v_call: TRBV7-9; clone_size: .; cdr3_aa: CASSFSLRGLGEQYF; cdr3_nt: TGTGCCAGCAGCTTCTCCCTCCGGGGGCTGGGCGAGCAGTACTTC